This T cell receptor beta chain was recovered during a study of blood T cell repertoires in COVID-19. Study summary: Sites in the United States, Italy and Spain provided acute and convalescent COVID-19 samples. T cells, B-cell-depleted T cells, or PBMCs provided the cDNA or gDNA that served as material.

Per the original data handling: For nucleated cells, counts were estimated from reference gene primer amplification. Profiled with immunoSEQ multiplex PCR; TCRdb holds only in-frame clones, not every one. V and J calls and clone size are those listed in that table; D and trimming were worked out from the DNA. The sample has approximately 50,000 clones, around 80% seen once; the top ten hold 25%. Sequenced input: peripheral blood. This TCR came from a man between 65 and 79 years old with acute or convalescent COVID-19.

The CDR3 bases are TGCGCCAGCAACACCTTGGGACAGGGGTTTTTAAAGGGCTATGGCTACACCTTC. This encodes CASNTLGQGFLKGYGYTF. V is TRBV23-1 and J is TRBJ1-2, with 10 bases that match TRBD1. TRBV23-1 is placed among ORFs of uncertain function. This CDR3 comprises 18 residues. Trimming at V came to 7 bases and at J to 4 bases, leaving 18 bases not matched to a gene.